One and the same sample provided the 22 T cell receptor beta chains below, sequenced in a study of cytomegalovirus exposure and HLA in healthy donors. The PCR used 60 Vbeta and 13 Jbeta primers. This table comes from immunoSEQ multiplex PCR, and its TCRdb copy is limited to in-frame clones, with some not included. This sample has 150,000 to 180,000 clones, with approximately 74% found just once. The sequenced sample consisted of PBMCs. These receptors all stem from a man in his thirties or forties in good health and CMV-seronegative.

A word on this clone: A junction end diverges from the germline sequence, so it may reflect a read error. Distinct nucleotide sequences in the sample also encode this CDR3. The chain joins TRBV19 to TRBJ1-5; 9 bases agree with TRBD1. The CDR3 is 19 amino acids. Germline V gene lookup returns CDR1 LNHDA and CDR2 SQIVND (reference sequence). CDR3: CASSIRGQGLRVGNQPQHF. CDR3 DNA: TGTGCCAGCAGTATTAGGGGACAGGGCTTAAGGGTTGGCAATCAGCCCCAGCATTTT.

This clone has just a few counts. The CDR3 sequence: CASSRTGELFF. The CDR3 DNA sequence: TGTGCCAGCAGCCGGACCGGGGAGCTGTTTTTT. V usage is TRBV9 and J usage is TRBJ2-2, with no clear D. Germline values: CDR1 SGDLS, CDR2 YYNGEE. The CDR3 loop spans 11 amino acids. V was pared by 4 bases and J by 5 bases, with 3 bases between.

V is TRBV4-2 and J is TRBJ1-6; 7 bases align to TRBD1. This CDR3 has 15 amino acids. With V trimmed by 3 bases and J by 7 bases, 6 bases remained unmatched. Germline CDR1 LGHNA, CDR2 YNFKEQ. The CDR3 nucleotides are TGTGCCAGCAGCCAGACGGACAGGTTAAATTCACCCCTCCACTTT. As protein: CASSQTDRLNSPLHF.

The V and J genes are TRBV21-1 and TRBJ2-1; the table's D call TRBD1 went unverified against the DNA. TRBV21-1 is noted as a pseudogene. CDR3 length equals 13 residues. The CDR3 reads CASSYRDSIEQFF. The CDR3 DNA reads TGTGCCAGCAGCTACCGGGACAGTATTGAGCAGTTCTTC.

CDR3 DNA: TGTGCCAGTAGTACCGGGACTAACTACGAGCAGTACTTC. Its translation is CASSTGTNYEQYF. The V call is TRBV19, the J call TRBJ2-7; TRBD2 matches 7 bases. The CDR3 is made up of 13 amino acids. Germline CDR1 is LNHDA and CDR2 is SQIVND (reference sequence). V lost 4 bases and J lost 3; bases outside the gene matches: 3.

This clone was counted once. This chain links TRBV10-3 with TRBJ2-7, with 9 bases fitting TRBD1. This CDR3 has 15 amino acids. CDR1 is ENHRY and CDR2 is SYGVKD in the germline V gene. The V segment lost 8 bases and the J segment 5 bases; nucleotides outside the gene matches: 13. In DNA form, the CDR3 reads TGTGCCATCCTCACCTTAAGGGACAGGGTAAACGAGCAGTACTTC. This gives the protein CAILTLRDRVNEQYF.

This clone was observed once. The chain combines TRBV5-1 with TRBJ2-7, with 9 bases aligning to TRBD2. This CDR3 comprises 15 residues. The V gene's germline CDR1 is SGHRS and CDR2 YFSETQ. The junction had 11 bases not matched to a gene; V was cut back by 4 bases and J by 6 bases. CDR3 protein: CASSPTGGGAGEQYF. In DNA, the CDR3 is TGCGCCAGCAGCCCTACGGGCGGGGGGGCCGGCGAGCAGTACTTC.

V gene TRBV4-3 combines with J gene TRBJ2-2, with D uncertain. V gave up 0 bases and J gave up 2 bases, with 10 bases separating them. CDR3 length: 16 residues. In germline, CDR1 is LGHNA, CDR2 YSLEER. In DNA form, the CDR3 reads TGCGCCAGCAGCCAAGAGCGTTCTCCAAACACCGGGGAGCTGTTTTTT. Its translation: CASSQERSPNTGELFF.

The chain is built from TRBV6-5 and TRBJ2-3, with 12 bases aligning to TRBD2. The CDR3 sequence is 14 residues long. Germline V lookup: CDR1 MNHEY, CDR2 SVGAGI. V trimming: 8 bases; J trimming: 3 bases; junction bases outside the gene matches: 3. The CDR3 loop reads CASRTSGDTDTQYF. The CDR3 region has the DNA TGTGCCAGCCGGACTAGCGGGGATACAGATACGCAGTATTTT.

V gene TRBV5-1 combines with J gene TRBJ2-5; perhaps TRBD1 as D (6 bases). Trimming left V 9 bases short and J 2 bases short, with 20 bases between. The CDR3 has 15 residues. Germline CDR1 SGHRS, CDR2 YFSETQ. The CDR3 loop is CATTQSGARQETQYF. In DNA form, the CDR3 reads TGCGCCACCACCCAATCAGGGGCGAGGCAAGAGACCCAGTACTTC.

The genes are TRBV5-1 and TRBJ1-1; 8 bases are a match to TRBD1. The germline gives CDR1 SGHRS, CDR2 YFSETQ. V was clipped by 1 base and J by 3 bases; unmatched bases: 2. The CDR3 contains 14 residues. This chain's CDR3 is CASSLIQGDTEAFF. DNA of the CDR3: TGCGCCAGCAGCTTGATACAGGGGGACACTGAAGCTTTCTTT.

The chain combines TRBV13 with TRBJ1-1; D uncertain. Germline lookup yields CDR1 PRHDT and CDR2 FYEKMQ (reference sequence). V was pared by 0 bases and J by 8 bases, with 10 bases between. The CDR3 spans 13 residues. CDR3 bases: TGTGCCAGCAGCTTAGGAACCAGAACAGAAGCTTTCTTT. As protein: CASSLGTRTEAFF.

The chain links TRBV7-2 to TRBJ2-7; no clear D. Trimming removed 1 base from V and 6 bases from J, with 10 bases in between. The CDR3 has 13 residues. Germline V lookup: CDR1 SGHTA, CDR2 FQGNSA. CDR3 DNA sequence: TGTGCCAGCAGCTTAGGAGGCTCCACCGAGCAGTACTTC. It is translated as CASSLGGSTEQYF.

Here the CDR3 DNA reads TGTGCCAGCTCACCACGGGGAAGCGGGGGGGCCGACGAGCAGTACTTC. Translation: CASSPRGSGGADEQYF. The rearrangement joins TRBV18 to TRBJ2-7, with 10 bases that match TRBD2. CDR1 and CDR2 (germline): KGHSH, LQKENI. Germline trimming cut 1 base from V and 5 bases from J; bases unmatched to any gene: 8. The CDR3 loop spans 16 amino acids. Together with reference TRBV18 and TRBJ2-7, the CDR3 gives the full variable domain: NAGVMQNPRHLVRRRGQEARLRCSPMKGHSHVYWYRQLPEEGLKFMVYLQKENIIDESGMPKERFSAEFPKEGPSILRIQQVVRGDSAAYFCASSPRGSGGADEQYFGPGTRLTVT.

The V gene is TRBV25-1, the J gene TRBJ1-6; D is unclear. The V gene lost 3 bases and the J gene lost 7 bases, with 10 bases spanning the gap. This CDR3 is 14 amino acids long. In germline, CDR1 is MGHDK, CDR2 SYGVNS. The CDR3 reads CASSESGFNSPLHF. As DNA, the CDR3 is TGTGCCAGCAGTGAGTCCGGGTTCAATTCACCCCTCCACTTT.

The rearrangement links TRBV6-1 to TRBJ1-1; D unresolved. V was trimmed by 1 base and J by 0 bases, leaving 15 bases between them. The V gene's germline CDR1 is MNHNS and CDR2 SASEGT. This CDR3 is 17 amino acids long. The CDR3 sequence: CASSEGQARPMNTEAFF. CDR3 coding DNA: TGTGCCAGCAGTGAAGGGCAGGCTCGACCCATGAACACTGAAGCTTTCTTT.

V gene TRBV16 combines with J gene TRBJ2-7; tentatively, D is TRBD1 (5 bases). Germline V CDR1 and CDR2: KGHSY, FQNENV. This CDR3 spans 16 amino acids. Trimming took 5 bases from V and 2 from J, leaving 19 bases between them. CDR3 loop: CASSSNLQGRTYEQYF. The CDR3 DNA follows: TGTGCCAGCAGCTCCAATCTTCAGGGTAGGACCTACGAGCAGTACTTC.

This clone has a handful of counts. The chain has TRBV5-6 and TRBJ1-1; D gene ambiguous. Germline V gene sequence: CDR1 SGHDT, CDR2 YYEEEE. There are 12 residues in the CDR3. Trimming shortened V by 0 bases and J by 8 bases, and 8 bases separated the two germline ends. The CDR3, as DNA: TGTGCCAGCAGCTTGGTGGGGAGGGAAGCTTTCTTT. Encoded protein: CASSLVGREAFF.

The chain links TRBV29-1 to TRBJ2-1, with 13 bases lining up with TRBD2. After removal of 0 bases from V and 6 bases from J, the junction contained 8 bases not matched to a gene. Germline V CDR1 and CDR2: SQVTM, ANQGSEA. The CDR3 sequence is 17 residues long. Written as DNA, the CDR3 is TGCAGCGTTGAAGATCCCCGGACTAGCGGGGGTCTCAATGAGCAGTTCTTC. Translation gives CSVEDPRTSGGLNEQFF.

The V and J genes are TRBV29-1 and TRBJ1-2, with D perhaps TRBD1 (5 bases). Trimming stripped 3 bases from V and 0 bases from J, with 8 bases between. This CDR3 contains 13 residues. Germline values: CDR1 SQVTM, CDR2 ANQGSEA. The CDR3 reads CSVEAGTNYGYTF. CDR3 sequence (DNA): TGCAGCGTTGAGGCAGGGACTAACTATGGCTACACCTTC. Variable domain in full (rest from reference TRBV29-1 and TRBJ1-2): SAVISQKPSRDICQRGTSLTIQCQVDSQVTMMFWYRQQPGQSLTLIATANQGSEATYESGFVIDKFPISRPNLTFSTLTVSNMSPEDSSIYLCSVEAGTNYGYTFGSGTRLTVV.

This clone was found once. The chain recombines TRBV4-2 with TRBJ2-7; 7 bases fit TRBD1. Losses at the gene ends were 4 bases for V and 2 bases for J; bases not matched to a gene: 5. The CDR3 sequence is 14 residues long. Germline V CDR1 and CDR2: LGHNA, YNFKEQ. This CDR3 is CASSPGTAPYEQYF. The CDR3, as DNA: TGTGCCAGCAGCCCAGGGACAGCCCCCTACGAGCAGTACTTC.

The CDR3 is CASSPLGDRGLENIQYF. The CDR3 DNA reads as TGTGCCAGCAGCCCTTTGGGTGACAGGGGCCTCGAAAACATTCAGTACTTC. The chain is built from TRBV4-2 and TRBJ2-4, with 8 positions matching TRBD1. Germline CDR1 LGHNA, CDR2 YNFKEQ. CDR3 length: 17 residues. Losses at the gene ends were 4 bases for V and 5 bases for J; bases not matched to a gene: 13.